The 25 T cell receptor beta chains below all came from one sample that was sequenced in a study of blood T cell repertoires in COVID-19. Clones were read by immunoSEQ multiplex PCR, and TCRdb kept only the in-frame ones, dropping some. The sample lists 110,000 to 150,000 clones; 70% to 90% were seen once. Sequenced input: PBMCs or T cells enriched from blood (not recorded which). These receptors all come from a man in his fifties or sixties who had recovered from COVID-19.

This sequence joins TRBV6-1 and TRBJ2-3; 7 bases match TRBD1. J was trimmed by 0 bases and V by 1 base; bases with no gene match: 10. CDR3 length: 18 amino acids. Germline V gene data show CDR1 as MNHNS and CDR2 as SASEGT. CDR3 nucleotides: TGTGCCAGCAGTGAAGTGTTTAACAGGGGCGGTAGCACAGATACGCAGTATTTT. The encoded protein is CASSEVFNRGGSTDTQYF.

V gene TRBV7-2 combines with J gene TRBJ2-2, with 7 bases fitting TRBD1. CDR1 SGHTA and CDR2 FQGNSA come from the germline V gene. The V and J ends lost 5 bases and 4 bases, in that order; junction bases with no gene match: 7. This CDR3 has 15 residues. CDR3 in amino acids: CASSPDRARTGELFF. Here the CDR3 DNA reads TGTGCCAGCAGCCCCGACAGGGCGCGCACCGGGGAGCTGTTTTTT. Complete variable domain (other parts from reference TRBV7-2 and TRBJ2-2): GAGVSQSPSNKVTEKGKDVELRCDPISGHTALYWYRQSLGQGLEFLIYFQGNSAPDKSGLPSDRFSAERTGGSVSTLTIQRTQQEDSAVYLCASSPDRARTGELFFGEGSRLTVL.

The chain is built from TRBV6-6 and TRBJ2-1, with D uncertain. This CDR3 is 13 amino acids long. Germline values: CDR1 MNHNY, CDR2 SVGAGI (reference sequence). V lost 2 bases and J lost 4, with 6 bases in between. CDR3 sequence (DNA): TGTGCCAGCAGTTACACAGAGTACAATGAGCAGTTCTTC. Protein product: CASSYTEYNEQFF.

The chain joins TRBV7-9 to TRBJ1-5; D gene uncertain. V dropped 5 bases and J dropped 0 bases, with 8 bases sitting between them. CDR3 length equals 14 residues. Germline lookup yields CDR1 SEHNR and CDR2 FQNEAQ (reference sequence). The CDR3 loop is CASSRSSSNQPQHF. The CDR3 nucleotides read TGTGCCAGCAGCCGAAGTAGTAGCAATCAGCCCCAGCATTTT.

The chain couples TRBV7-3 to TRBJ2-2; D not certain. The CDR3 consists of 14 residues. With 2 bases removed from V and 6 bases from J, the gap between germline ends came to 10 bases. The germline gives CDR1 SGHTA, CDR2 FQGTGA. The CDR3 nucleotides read TGTGCCAGCAGCTTAGTTAATTCGGCCGGGGAGCTGTTTTTT. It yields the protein CASSLVNSAGELFF.

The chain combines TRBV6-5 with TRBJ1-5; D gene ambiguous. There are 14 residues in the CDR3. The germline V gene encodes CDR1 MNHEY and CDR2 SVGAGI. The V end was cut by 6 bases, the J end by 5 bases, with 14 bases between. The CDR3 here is CASRSSPRHQPQHF. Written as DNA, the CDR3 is TGTGCCAGCAGAAGCAGCCCTAGGCATCAGCCCCAGCATTTT.

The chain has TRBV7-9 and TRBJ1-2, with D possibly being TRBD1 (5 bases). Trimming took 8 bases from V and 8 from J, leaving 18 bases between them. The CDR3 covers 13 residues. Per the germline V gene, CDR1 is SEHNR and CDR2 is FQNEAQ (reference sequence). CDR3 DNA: TGTGCCAGCGGATTAAGGGGAACCCAAGGCTACACCTTC. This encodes CASGLRGTQGYTF. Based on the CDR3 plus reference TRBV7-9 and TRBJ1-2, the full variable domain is DTGVSQNPRHKITKRGQNVTFRCDPISEHNRLYWYRQTLGQGPEFLTYFQNEAQLEKSRLLSDRFSAERPKGSFSTLEIQRTEQGDSAMYLCASGLRGTQGYTFGSGTRLTVV.

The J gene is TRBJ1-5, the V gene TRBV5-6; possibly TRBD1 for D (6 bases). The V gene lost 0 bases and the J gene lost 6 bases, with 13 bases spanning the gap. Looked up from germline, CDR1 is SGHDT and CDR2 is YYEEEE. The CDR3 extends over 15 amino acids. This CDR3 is CASSLAGMGAQPQHF. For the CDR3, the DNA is TGTGCCAGCAGCTTGGCCGGTATGGGGGCTCAGCCCCAGCATTTT.

This chain's CDR3 is CASSQDRAGGFGRETQYF. CDR3 sequence (DNA): TGTGCCAGCAGCCAAGACCGCGCGGGAGGGTTCGGTCGGGAGACCCAGTACTTC. The chain recombines TRBV14 with TRBJ2-5; 9 nucleotides align to TRBD2. The CDR3 spans 18 residues. Germline assignment: CDR1 SGHDN and CDR2 FVKESK. V shed 0 bases, J shed 5 bases, and the junction held 13 bases outside the gene matches.

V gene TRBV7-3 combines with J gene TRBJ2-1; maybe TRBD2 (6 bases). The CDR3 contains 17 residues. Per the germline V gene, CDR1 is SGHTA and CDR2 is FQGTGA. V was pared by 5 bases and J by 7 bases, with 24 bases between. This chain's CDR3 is CASSPRPGTGIRNEQFF. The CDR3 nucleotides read TGTGCCAGCAGCCCCCGACCCGGGACTGGGATTCGGAATGAGCAGTTCTTC.

The CDR3 nucleotides read TGTGCCAGCAGTTCCGGACAGACCGCGGCTTTCTTT. Translation: CASSSGQTAAFF. This chain connects TRBV12-3 or TRBV12-4 to TRBJ1-1, with D maybe TRBD1 (6 bases). Trimming took 4 bases from V and 11 from J, leaving 14 bases between them. The CDR3 length is 12 residues.

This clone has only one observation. The CDR3 region is CASRSSGRAVEQYF. Written as DNA, the CDR3 is TGTGCCAGCAGGAGTAGCGGGAGGGCGGTCGAGCAGTACTTC. This chain connects TRBV7-9 to TRBJ2-7; TRBD2 agrees at 11 bases. The V segment lost 6 bases and the J segment 6 bases; nucleotides outside the gene matches: 7. This CDR3 contains 14 residues. Germline CDR1 reads SEHNR; CDR2 reads FQNEAQ (reference sequence).

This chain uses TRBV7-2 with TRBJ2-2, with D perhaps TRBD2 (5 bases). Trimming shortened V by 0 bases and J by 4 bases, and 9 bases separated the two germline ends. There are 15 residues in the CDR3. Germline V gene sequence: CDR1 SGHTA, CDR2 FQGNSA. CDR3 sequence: CASSLAGDGTGELFF. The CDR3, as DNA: TGTGCCAGCAGCTTAGCGGGAGACGGCACCGGGGAGCTGTTTTTT.

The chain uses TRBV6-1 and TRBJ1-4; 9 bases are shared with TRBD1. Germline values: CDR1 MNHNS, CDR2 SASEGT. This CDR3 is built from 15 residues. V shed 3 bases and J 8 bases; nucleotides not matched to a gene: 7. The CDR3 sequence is CASSDRTGVKEKLFF. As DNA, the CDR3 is TGTGCCAGCAGTGACCGGACAGGGGTAAAAGAAAAACTGTTTTTT.

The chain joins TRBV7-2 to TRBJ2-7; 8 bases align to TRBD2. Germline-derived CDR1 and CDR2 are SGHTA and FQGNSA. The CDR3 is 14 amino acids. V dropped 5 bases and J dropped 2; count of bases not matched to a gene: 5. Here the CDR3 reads CASSPRGGPYEQYV. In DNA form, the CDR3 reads TGTGCCAGCAGCCCCCGGGGGGGCCCCTACGAGCAGTACGTC.

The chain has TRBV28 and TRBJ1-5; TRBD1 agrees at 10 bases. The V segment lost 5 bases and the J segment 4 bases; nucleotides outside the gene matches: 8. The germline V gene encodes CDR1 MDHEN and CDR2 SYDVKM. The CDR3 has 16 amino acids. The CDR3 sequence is CASSKRWTGGNQPQHF. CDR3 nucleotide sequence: TGTGCCAGCAGTAAACGGTGGACAGGGGGTAATCAGCCCCAGCATTTT.

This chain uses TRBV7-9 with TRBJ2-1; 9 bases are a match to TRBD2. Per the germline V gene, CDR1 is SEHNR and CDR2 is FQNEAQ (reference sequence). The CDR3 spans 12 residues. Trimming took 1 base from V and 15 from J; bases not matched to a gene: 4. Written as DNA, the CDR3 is TGTGCCAGCAGCTTAGTATTGCGGGAGGGGTTCTTC. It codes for CASSLVLREGFF.

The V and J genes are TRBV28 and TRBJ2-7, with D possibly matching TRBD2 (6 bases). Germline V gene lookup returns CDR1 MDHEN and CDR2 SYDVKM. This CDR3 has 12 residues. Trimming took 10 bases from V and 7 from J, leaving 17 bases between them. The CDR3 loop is CATTGFAGEQYF. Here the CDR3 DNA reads TGTGCCACCACGGGGTTCGCGGGAGAGCAGTACTTC.

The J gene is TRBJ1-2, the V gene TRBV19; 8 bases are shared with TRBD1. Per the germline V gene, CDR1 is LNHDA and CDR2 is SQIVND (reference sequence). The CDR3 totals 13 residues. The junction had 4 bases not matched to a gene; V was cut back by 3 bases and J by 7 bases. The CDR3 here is CASSIQGAVGYTF. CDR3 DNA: TGTGCCAGTAGTATTCAGGGGGCGGTTGGCTACACCTTC.

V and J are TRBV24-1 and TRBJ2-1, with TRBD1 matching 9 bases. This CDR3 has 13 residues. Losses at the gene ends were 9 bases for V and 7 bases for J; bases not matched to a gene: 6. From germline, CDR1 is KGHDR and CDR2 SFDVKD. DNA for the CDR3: TGTGCCACCGCCCTTGGACAGGGGAATGAGCAGTTCTTC. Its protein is CATALGQGNEQFF.

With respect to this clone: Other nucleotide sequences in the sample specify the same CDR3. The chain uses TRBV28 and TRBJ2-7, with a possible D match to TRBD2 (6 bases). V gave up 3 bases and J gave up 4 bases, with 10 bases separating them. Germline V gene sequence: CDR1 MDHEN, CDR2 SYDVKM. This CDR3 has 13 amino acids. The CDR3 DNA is TGTGCCAGCAGTTTCGGGGGTTTATACGAGCAGTACTTC. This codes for CASSFGGLYEQYF.

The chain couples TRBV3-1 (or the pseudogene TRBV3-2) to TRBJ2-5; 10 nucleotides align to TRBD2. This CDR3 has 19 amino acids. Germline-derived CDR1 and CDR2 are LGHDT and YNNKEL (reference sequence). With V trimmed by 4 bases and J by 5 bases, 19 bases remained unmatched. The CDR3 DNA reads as TGTGCCAGCAGCCCAGGATCGTCTGAGCGGGAGGGCCGCATGGAGACCCAGTACTTC. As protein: CASSPGSSEREGRMETQYF.

CDR3 sequence reads: CASSQDGVAGAGLFF. The CDR3 DNA reads TGCGCCAGCAGCCAAGATGGGGTAGCGGGAGCCGGCTTGTTCTTC. V usage is TRBV4-3 and J usage is TRBJ2-1, with TRBD2 identical over 9 bases. V lost 0 bases to trimming and J lost 15 bases; unmatched junction nucleotides: 12. This CDR3 has 15 amino acids. Germline-derived CDR1 and CDR2 are LGHNA and YSLEER.

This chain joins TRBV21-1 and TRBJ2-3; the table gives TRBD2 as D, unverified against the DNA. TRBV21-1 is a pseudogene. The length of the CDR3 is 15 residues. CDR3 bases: TGTGCCAGCAGCGCCTCGGGGGTAAGCACAGATACGCAGTATTTT. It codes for CASSASGVSTDTQYF.

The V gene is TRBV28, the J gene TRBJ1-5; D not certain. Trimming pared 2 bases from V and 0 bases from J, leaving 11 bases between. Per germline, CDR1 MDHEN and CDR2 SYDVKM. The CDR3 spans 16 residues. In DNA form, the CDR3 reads TGTGCCAGCAGTTTAGGGAGCCTGTATAGCAATCAGCCCCAGCATTTT. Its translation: CASSLGSLYSNQPQHF.